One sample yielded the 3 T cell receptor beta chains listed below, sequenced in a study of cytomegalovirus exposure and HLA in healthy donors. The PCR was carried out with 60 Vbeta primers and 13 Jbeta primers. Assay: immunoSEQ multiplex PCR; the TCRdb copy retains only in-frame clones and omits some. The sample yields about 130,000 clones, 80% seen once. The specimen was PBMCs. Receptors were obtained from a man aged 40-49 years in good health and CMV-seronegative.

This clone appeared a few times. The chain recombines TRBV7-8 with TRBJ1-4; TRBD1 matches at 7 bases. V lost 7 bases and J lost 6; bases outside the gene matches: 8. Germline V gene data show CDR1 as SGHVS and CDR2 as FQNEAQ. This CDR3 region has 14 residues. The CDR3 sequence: CASKGRDSHEKLFF. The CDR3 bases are TGTGCCAGCAAAGGCCGGGACAGTCATGAAAAACTGTTTTTT.

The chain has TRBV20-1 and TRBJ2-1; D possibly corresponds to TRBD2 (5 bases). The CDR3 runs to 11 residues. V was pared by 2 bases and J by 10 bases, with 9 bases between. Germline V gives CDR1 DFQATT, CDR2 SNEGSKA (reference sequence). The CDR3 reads CSARSDSEQFF. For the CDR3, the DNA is TGCAGTGCTAGATCGGACTCAGAGCAGTTCTTC.

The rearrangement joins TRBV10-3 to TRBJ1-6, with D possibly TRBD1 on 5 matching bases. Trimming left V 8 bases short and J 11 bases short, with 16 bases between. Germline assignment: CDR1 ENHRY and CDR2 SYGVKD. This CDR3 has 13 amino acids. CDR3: CAIGGSPDPPLHF. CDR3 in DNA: TGTGCCATCGGGGGGAGCCCGGATCCACCCCTCCACTTT.